A single sample gave rise to the 25 T cell receptor beta chains below, sequenced in a study of cytomegalovirus exposure and HLA in healthy donors. A multiplex PCR was run with 60 Vbeta primers and 13 Jbeta primers. The assay was immunoSEQ multiplex PCR, and TCRdb's table has in-frame clones only and misses some. The sample contains over 110,000 clones, around three quarters of which appear only once. The sample was PBMCs. These receptors were obtained from a man aged 18 to 29 in good health and CMV-seronegative.

The rearrangement links TRBV6-1 to TRBJ2-1; 10 positions agree with TRBD1. Germline CDR1 is MNHNS and CDR2 is SASEGT. This CDR3 is built from 14 residues. Losses at the gene ends were 6 bases for V and 6 bases for J; bases not matched to a gene: 5. Here the CDR3 reads CASSEWTGGNEQFF. The CDR3 nucleotides read TGTGCCAGCAGCGAATGGACAGGGGGCAATGAGCAGTTCTTC.

The chain has TRBV7-2 and TRBJ1-1, with a possible D match to TRBD1 (5 bases). CDR3 length: 15 residues. Looked up from germline, CDR1 is SGHTA and CDR2 is FQGNSA. V was pared by 0 bases and J by 5 bases, with 13 bases between. Here the CDR3 reads CASSLALGGSTEAFF. Here the CDR3 DNA reads TGTGCCAGCAGCTTAGCCCTGGGGGGGTCGACTGAAGCTTTCTTT.

The chain joins TRBV4-1 to TRBJ2-3; the match to TRBD2 covers 10 bases. CDR3 length: 16 amino acids. V gave up 3 bases and J gave up 1 base; unmatched junction bases: 4. Germline assignment: CDR1 MGHRA and CDR2 YSYEKL. The CDR3 protein is CASSHSSGGRTDTQYF. CDR3 sequence (DNA): TGCGCCAGCAGCCATTCTAGCGGGGGTCGCACAGATACGCAGTATTTT.

The chain is built from TRBV7-3 and TRBJ2-1, with D maybe TRBD2 (7 bases). CDR1 and CDR2 (germline): SGHTA, FQGTGA. CDR3 length: 15 residues. V dropped 0 bases and J dropped 9 bases, with 15 bases sitting between them. CDR3 residues: CASSLTGRGGSEQFF. The CDR3 DNA sequence: TGTGCCAGCAGCTTAACTGGGAGGGGGGGCAGTGAGCAGTTCTTC. The whole variable domain, filled in from reference TRBV7-3 and TRBJ2-1, reads GAGVSQTPSNKVTEKGKYVELRCDPISGHTALYWYRQSLGQGPEFLIYFQGTGAADDSGLPNDRFFAVRPEGSVSTLKIQRTERGDSAVYLCASSLTGRGGSEQFFGPGTRLTVL.

As regards this clone: One end of the junction does not line up with germline, which may come from a read error. V is TRBV7-9 and J is TRBJ1-2, with unresolved D. Looked up from germline, CDR1 is SEHNR and CDR2 is FQNEAQ (reference sequence). This CDR3 has 16 residues. The CDR3 region is CSSSPFGVGRNYGYTF. For the CDR3, the DNA is TGTTCCAGCAGCCCGTTCGGGGTAGGAAGGAACTATGGCTACACCTTC.

The rearrangement uses TRBV11-2 and TRBJ1-2; no reliable D call. CDR3 size: 17 residues. Looked up from germline, CDR1 is SGHAT and CDR2 is FQNNGV. V was clipped by 5 bases and J by 4 bases, with 23 bases between them. The DNA for the CDR3 is TGTGCCAGCAGCCGAAGTGTGAGGGCGGGAACCTTCTATGGCTACACCTTC. It yields the protein CASSRSVRAGTFYGYTF.

A word on this clone: The junction does not match germline at one end; this may be a read error. The J gene is TRBJ1-2, the V gene TRBV7-9, with unresolved D. CDR1 is SEHNR and CDR2 is FQNEAQ in the germline V gene (reference sequence). This CDR3 region has 12 residues. The CDR3 region is CSSTDGNYGYTF. CDR3 in DNA: TGTTCCAGCACCGACGGGAACTATGGCTACACCTTC. The full variable domain, rest sourced from reference TRBV7-9 and TRBJ1-2, is DTGVSQNPRHKITKRGQNVTFRCDPISEHNRLYWYRQTLGQGPEFLTYFQNEAQLEKSRLLSDRFSAERPKGSFSTLEIQRTEQGDSAMYLCSSTDGNYGYTFGSGTRLTVV.

V usage is TRBV11-1 and J usage is TRBJ2-5; 8 bases are a match to TRBD1. The tail of the sequence fits TRBJ2-7 better, so the J call may be wrong. Germline V gene sequence: CDR1 SGHAT, CDR2 FQDESV (reference sequence). The CDR3 contains 15 residues. For the CDR3, the DNA is TGTGCCAGCAGCTCCCGGACAGGGCGTATCTACGAGCAGTACTTC. Translating it yields CASSSRTGRIYEQYF.

The chain combines TRBV5-1 with TRBJ2-1; 8 positions agree with TRBD1. The germline CDR1 and CDR2 sequences are SGHRS and YFSETQ. V lost 4 bases, J lost 4 bases, and 4 bases stayed unmatched. The CDR3 runs to 14 residues. In DNA form, the CDR3 reads TGCGCCAGCAGCGGAACAGGGGGGTACAATGAGCAGTTCTTC. Its translation is CASSGTGGYNEQFF.

Comment on this clone: At the DNA level, this CDR3 is encoded by other sequences in the same sample as well. The chain couples TRBV5-1 to TRBJ2-2; 7 bases map to TRBD1. CDR3 length: 15 residues. Germline V gene lookup returns CDR1 SGHRS and CDR2 YFSETQ. Losses at the gene ends were 4 bases for V and 0 bases for J; bases not matched to a gene: 3. The DNA for the CDR3 is TGCGCCAGCAGCACCGGGACAGCGAACACCGGGGAGCTGTTTTTT. It is translated as CASSTGTANTGELFF.

This rearrangement joins TRBV9 to TRBJ2-5; 7 bases are shared with TRBD1. With the DNA end fitting TRBJ2-7 better, the J assignment may be wrong. Germline values: CDR1 SGDLS, CDR2 YYNGEE. This CDR3 is built from 15 residues. The chain's CDR3 is CASSVAGTASYEQYF. CDR3 DNA sequence: TGTGCCAGCAGCGTAGCCGGGACAGCCTCCTACGAGCAGTACTTC.

The chain employs TRBV19 and TRBJ2-2; 7 nucleotides agree with TRBD1. Per germline, CDR1 LNHDA and CDR2 SQIVND (reference sequence). V lost 5 bases and J lost 0; bases outside the gene matches: 3. CDR3 length: 15 amino acids. The CDR3 DNA reads as TGTGCCAGTAGTTTCGGGACAGCGAACACCGGGGAGCTGTTTTTT. Translated: CASSFGTANTGELFF.

This rearrangement joins TRBV6-5 to TRBJ1-1, with no clear D. The germline gives CDR1 MNHEY, CDR2 SVGAGI. V lost 4 bases, J lost 5 bases, and 14 bases lay in between. This CDR3 has 14 residues. Here the CDR3 reads CASSSGGGGTEAFF. The CDR3, as DNA: TGTGCCAGCAGTTCCGGCGGCGGTGGGACTGAAGCTTTCTTT.

The V gene is TRBV6-1, the J gene TRBJ2-2; the match to TRBD1 covers 8 bases. This CDR3 is built from 16 residues. Germline loops: CDR1 MNHNS, CDR2 SASEGT. Germline trimming cut 1 base from V and 4 bases from J; bases unmatched to any gene: 5. DNA for the CDR3: TGTGCCAGCAGTGAAGGGACAGGGTGGGTCACCGGGGAGCTGTTTTTT. This codes for CASSEGTGWVTGELFF.

The chain employs TRBV21-1 and TRBJ2-5; the table's D call TRBD1 went unverified against the DNA. TRBV21-1 is an annotated pseudogene. This CDR3 comprises 16 residues. The CDR3 nucleotides are TGTACAAACACCCGTCTCCCAGGGACACCCGGGGAGACCCAGTACTTC. Translating it yields CTNTRLPGTPGETQYF.

Only a few counts were recorded for this clone. This chain links TRBV28 with TRBJ2-5; 9 bases are shared with TRBD1. Germline assignment: CDR1 MDHEN and CDR2 SYDVKM. The CDR3 is 15 residues long. The V segment lost 6 bases and the J segment 6 bases; nucleotides outside the gene matches: 11. CDR3 bases: TGTGCCAGCAGCTACGTCCCGGGACAGGGAAAGACCCAGTACTTC. It encodes CASSYVPGQGKTQYF.

V is TRBV7-2 and J is TRBJ2-3; D gene unclear. The CDR3 runs 11 residues. Germline V CDR1 and CDR2: SGHTA, FQGNSA. With 5 bases removed from V and 5 bases from J, the gap between germline ends came to 5 bases. The CDR3 protein is CASSNRDTQYF. CDR3 nucleotides: TGTGCCAGCAGCAATAGAGATACGCAGTATTTT.

The chain recombines TRBV7-2 with TRBJ2-7, with 7 bases matching TRBD1. Germline CDR1 SGHTA, CDR2 FQGNSA. After removal of 5 bases from V and 0 bases from J, the junction contained 7 bases not matched to a gene. The CDR3 runs 15 residues. The CDR3 DNA reads as TGTGCCAGCAGCGGCTATCGGGACAGCTCCTACGAGCAGTACTTC. Amino acids: CASSGYRDSSYEQYF.

The J gene is TRBJ1-5, the V gene TRBV7-9, with TRBD1 identical over 10 bases. There are 18 residues in the CDR3. CDR1 is SEHNR, CDR2 FQNEAQ, per germline (reference sequence). V was pared by 6 bases and J by 4 bases, with 15 bases of the junction left unmatched. In DNA, the CDR3 is TGTGCCAGCAGGCCTCTGGCGGGACAGGGGTGGGAAAATCAGCCCCAGCATTTT. It is translated as CASRPLAGQGWENQPQHF.

The chain uses TRBV5-1 and TRBJ2-5; 8 nucleotides agree with TRBD2. Trimming removed 4 bases from V and 5 bases from J; junction bases left unmatched: 13. Germline-derived CDR1 and CDR2 are SGHRS and YFSETQ. CDR3 length equals 16 residues. CDR3 amino acids: CASSPGAGATRETQYF. DNA for the CDR3: TGCGCCAGCAGCCCCGGAGCGGGGGCCACGCGGGAGACCCAGTACTTC.

The rearrangement links TRBV7-2 to TRBJ2-7; D ambiguous. The CDR3 covers 15 residues. Germline V gene lookup returns CDR1 SGHTA and CDR2 FQGNSA. With 0 bases removed from V and 7 bases from J, the gap between germline ends came to 16 bases. CDR3 sequence: CASSLAPLPVQEQYF. The CDR3, as DNA: TGTGCCAGCAGCTTAGCCCCATTACCCGTACAGGAGCAGTACTTC.

This clone was picked up a small number of times. The gene calls are TRBV4-1 and TRBJ2-7, with 7 bases that match TRBD1. J was trimmed by 4 bases and V by 1 base; bases with no gene match: 7. Germline loops: CDR1 MGHRA, CDR2 YSYEKL. The CDR3 spans 15 residues. The CDR3 bases are TGCGCCAGCAGCCAAGTGAGGGAACAGGGGTACGAGCAGTACTTC. It encodes CASSQVREQGYEQYF.

The chain employs TRBV7-2 and TRBJ1-6, with D tentatively TRBD1 (5 bases). The CDR3 is 14 residues long. Deletions cut 5 bases from V and 4 bases from J, with 9 bases between. CDR1 and CDR2 (germline): SGHTA, FQGNSA. In DNA form, the CDR3 reads TGTGCCAGCAGCCGGACACCGTATAATTCACCCCTCCACTTT. Residues: CASSRTPYNSPLHF.

This CDR3 reads CASSFRALAGNTDTQYF. In DNA form, the CDR3 reads TGCGCCAGCAGCTTCCGGGCACTAGCGGGGAACACAGATACGCAGTATTTT. This sequence joins TRBV5-1 and TRBJ2-3, with TRBD2 identical over 10 bases. The CDR3 length is 17 residues. V lost 2 bases to trimming and J lost 2 bases; unmatched junction nucleotides: 8. Germline CDR1 is SGHRS and CDR2 is YFSETQ. Drawing the rest from reference TRBV5-1 and TRBJ2-3, the complete variable domain is KAGVTQTPRYLIKTRGQQVTLSCSPISGHRSVSWYQQTPGQGLQFLFEYFSETQRNKGNFPGRFSGRQFSNSRSEMNVSTLELGDSALYLCASSFRALAGNTDTQYFGPGTRLTVL.

The V gene is TRBV7-2, the J gene TRBJ1-2, with 7 bases matching TRBD1. Germline CDR1 reads SGHTA; CDR2 reads FQGNSA. The CDR3 is made up of 12 amino acids. The junction had 6 bases not matched to a gene; V was cut back by 4 bases and J by 10 bases. CDR3 nucleotide sequence: TGTGCCAGCAGCTCACAGGGGCTTAACTACACCTTC. It specifies CASSSQGLNYTF. Based on the CDR3 plus reference TRBV7-2 and TRBJ1-2, the full variable domain is GAGVSQSPSNKVTEKGKDVELRCDPISGHTALYWYRQSLGQGLEFLIYFQGNSAPDKSGLPSDRFSAERTGGSVSTLTIQRTQQEDSAVYLCASSSQGLNYTFGSGTRLTVV.